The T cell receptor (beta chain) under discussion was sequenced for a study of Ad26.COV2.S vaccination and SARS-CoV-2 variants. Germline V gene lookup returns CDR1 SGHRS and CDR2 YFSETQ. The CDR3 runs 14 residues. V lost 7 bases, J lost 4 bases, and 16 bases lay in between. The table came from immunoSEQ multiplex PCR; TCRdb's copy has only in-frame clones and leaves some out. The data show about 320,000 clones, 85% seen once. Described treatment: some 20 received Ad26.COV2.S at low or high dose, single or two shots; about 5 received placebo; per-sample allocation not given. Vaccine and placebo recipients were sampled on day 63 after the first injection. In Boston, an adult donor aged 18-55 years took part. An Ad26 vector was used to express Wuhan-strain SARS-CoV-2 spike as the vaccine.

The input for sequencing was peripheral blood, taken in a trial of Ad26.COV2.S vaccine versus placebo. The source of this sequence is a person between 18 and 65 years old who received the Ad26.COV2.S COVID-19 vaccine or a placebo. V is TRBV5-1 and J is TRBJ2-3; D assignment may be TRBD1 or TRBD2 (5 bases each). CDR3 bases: TGCGCCAGCCGTAGAGGGGCCGGAGCAGATACGCAGTATTTT. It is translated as CASRRGAGADTQYF.